The 26 T cell receptor beta chains in this list originate from one sample, sequenced in a study of CD8+CD57+ T cells in acquired aplastic anemia (dated by TCRdb to 2016 to 2019). Reads for this sample came from an Illumina HiSeq 2000. TCR beta VDJ combination and CDR3 sequence profiling used genomic DNA as the template. TCRdb's own reprocessing of the public reads used fastp at Q25 and MiXCR and kept productive beta chains. CDR3 protein duplicates are merged, each entry listing the most common genes and DNA. This sample lists approximately 250,000 distinct CDR3 sequences; roughly 80% were detected once. Approximately 40% of the sample is held by the ten biggest clonotypes. The patients picked for sequencing were ones in whom flow cytometry had shown an expansion of CD8+CD57+ cells. The sequencing sample was made of sorted CD4+, CD8+, or CD8+CD57+ T cells (not recorded which) from PBMCs. The receptors stem from a human donor with aplastic anemia.

Comments on this clonotype: The conserved closing phenylalanine or tryptophan is absent in this CDR3, likely reflecting a read error. The limits of the CDR3 on the DNA are not certain, so only TCRdb's listed CDR3 is given. CDR3 sequence: CASSFGPDGTAIS. This chain uses TRBV7-8 with TRBJ1-2; no check of the table's D call, TRBD1, against the DNA was made. The CDR3 spans 13 amino acids, including both terminal residues. CDR1 and CDR2 from the germline V gene are SGHVS and FQNEAQ.

Remarks on this clonotype: The conserved phenylalanine or tryptophan is not found at the CDR3 terminus, so this likely reflects a read error. The limits of the CDR3 on the DNA are not certain, so only TCRdb's listed CDR3 is given. This chain links TRBV7-2 with TRBJ2-3; TRBD1, as called in the table, went unchecked against the DNA. The germline V gene has CDR1 SGHTA and CDR2 FQGNSA. The CDR3 numbers 13 amino acids, ends counted. This chain's CDR3 is CASRVDRGDTDTY.

This clonotype came up many times. The chain uses TRBV11-2 and TRBJ2-3; 7 bases align to TRBD2. The V gene end was trimmed by 4 bases and the J gene end by 6 bases; junction bases not matched to a gene: 7. The CDR3 contains 14 residues. Germline V gives CDR1 SGHAT, CDR2 FQNNGV. CDR3 sequence (DNA): TGTGCCAGCAGCTGGGGGGGAGGGCCCGATACGCAGTATTTT. It encodes CASSWGGGPDTQYF.

The V and J genes are TRBV5-4 and TRBJ2-3; TRBD2 is a possible D gene (5 bases). The CDR3 is 13 amino acids. V lost 7 bases, J lost 4 bases, and 13 bases lay in between. CDR1 SGHNT and CDR2 YYREEE come from the germline V gene (reference sequence). The CDR3 here is CASGDGSADTQYF. DNA for the CDR3: TGTGCCAGCGGCGACGGTAGCGCAGATACGCAGTATTTT. Supplemented by reference TRBV5-4 and TRBJ2-3, the full variable domain reads ETGVTQSPTHLIKTRGQQVTLRCSSQSGHNTVSWYQQALGQGPQFIFQYYREEENGRGNFPPRFSGLQFPNYSSELNVNALELDDSALYLCASGDGSADTQYFGPGTRLTVL.

This rearrangement joins TRBV7-6 to TRBJ2-7; a weak D match, TRBD1 (5 bases). The germline CDR1 and CDR2 sequences are SGHVS and FNYEAQ. CDR3 length: 18 residues. Trimming left V 4 bases short and J 1 base short, with 23 bases between. CDR3: CASSSHPGETALSYEQYV. The CDR3 DNA follows: TGTGCCAGCAGCTCGCATCCAGGCGAGACAGCCCTTTCCTACGAGCAGTACGTC.

This rearrangement joins TRBV9 to TRBJ2-7; TRBD1 is a possible D gene (6 bases). In germline, CDR1 is SGDLS, CDR2 YYNGEE. This CDR3 has 15 amino acids. Trimming pared 0 bases from V and 2 bases from J, leaving 12 bases between. In DNA form, the CDR3 reads TGTGCCAGCAGCGTAGCGACAGGCGAAGCCTACGAGCAGTACTTC. It translates to CASSVATGEAYEQYF.

Turning to this clonotype: An end of the junction does not agree with germline; a read error may underlie this. The genes are TRBV9 and TRBJ2-3, with a weak D call TRBD2 (5 bases). CDR1 and CDR2 (germline): SGDLS, YYNGEE. This CDR3 spans 14 amino acids. The DNA of the CDR3 is TGTGCCAGCAGCCCCGGATCAGCGGCGACCTTGCAGAATTTT. This gives the protein CASSPGSAATLQNF. Looking up the rest from reference TRBV9 and TRBJ2-3 gives the full variable domain: DSGVTQTPKHLITATGQRVTLRCSPRSGDLSVYWYQQSLDQGLQFLIQYYNGEERAKGNILERFSAQQFPDLHSELNLSSLELGDSALYFCASSPGSAATLQNFGPGTRLTVL.

Details on this clonotype: One junction end does not reproduce the germline sequence, and a read error may be involved. The CDR3 is CASSRHVAGGYTF. In DNA, the CDR3 is TGCGCCAGCTCAAGACACGTTGCAGGTGGCTACACCTTC. The chain employs TRBV11-2 and TRBJ1-2, with D hard to call. CDR3 length: 13 residues. Germline assignment: CDR1 SGHAT and CDR2 FQNNGV.

About this clonotype: It is likely a read error, because the conserved phenylalanine at the end of the CDR3 is missing. The limits of the CDR3 on the DNA are not certain, so only TCRdb's listed CDR3 is given. The chain couples TRBV7-6 to TRBJ2-4. Germline V lookup: CDR1 SGHVS, CDR2 FNYEAQ. Inclusive of both ends, the CDR3 amounts to 12 amino acids. This CDR3 is CASGGAQSTKET.

This sequence joins TRBV9 and TRBJ2-3; D remains ambiguous. Trimming took 7 bases from V and 13 from J, leaving 28 bases between them. Germline V gives CDR1 SGDLS, CDR2 YYNGEE. This CDR3 is 15 amino acids long. The CDR3 sequence: CASGIGGNSQYFEYF. The CDR3 coding sequence is TGTGCCAGCGGCATAGGTGGGAACAGTCAGTACTTCGAGTATTTT.

The CDR3 sequence is CASSYGVVETQYF. The CDR3 DNA sequence: TGTGCCAGCAGTTACGGGGTCGTGGAGACCCAGTACTTC. V and J are TRBV6-6 and TRBJ2-5; unclear D gene. The ends were cut back, 2 bases at V and 5 bases at J, with 9 bases in the middle. Germline V lookup: CDR1 MNHNY, CDR2 SVGAGI (reference sequence). The CDR3 length is 13 residues.

The chain uses TRBV7-8 and TRBJ2-7, with no clear D. Germline loops: CDR1 SGHVS, CDR2 FQNEAQ. Trimming cost V 3 bases and J 1 base, with 22 bases left between them. The CDR3 contains 18 residues. CDR3 region: CASSFHRGPDTQSYEQYV. The CDR3 DNA reads TGTGCCAGCAGCTTTCATCGAGGCCCCGATACGCAGTCCTACGAGCAGTACGTC.

V gene TRBV7-3 combines with J gene TRBJ2-3; D is perhaps TRBD2 (6 bases). Germline V gene sequence: CDR1 SGHTA, CDR2 FQGTGA. CDR3 length: 13 residues. With 8 bases removed from V and 14 bases from J, the gap between germline ends came to 23 bases. CDR3 sequence: CASGDGGGDKTYF. CDR3 nucleotide sequence: TGTGCCAGCGGGGACGGGGGAGGTGATAAGACGTATTTT. The full variable domain, in which reference TRBV7-3 and TRBJ2-3 provide the parts outside the CDR3, is GAGVSQTPSNKVTEKGKYVELRCDPISGHTALYWYRQSLGQGPEFLIYFQGTGAADDSGLPNDRFFAVRPEGSVSTLKIQRTERGDSAVYLCASGDGGGDKTYFGPGTRLTVL.

Comment on this clonotype: One end of the junction varies from germline; a read error may be responsible. This chain connects TRBV7-8 to TRBJ2-3, with D perhaps assigned TRBD1 or TRBD2 (5 bases each). CDR3 length: 14 residues. Germline values: CDR1 SGHVS, CDR2 FQNEAQ. CDR3 amino acids: CARSLTGGPDTQYF. For the CDR3, the DNA is TGTGCCAGGAGCTTAACAGGAGGCCCCGATACGCAGTATTTT. The full variable domain, in which reference TRBV7-8 and TRBJ2-3 provide the parts outside the CDR3, is GAGVSQSPRYKVAKRGQDVALRCDPISGHVSLFWYQQALGQGPEFLTYFQNEAQLDKSGLPSDRFFAERPEGSVSTLKIQRTQQEDSAVYLCARSLTGGPDTQYFGPGTRLTVL.

As concerns this clonotype: The junction departs from the called germline gene at one end, perhaps through a read error. The chain joins TRBV7-7 to TRBJ1-6, with D unresolved. CDR1 is SSHAT, CDR2 FNYEAQ, per germline (reference sequence). There are 14 residues in the CDR3. The CDR3 DNA sequence: TGTGCTAGCAGCGAGAGTAGCGGGAGGTCGCATGAGCAGTTT. Its protein is CASSESSGRSHEQF.

V and J are TRBV16 and TRBJ2-7; 8 positions agree with TRBD2. Germline trimming cut 2 bases from V and 4 bases from J; bases unmatched to any gene: 4. The CDR3 is 14 residues long. From germline, CDR1 is KGHSY and CDR2 FQNENV. For the CDR3, the DNA is TGTGCCAGCAGCCAACCGGGACTAGTTTACGAGCAGTACTTC. It codes for CASSQPGLVYEQYF.

V gene TRBV9 combines with J gene TRBJ2-7; D might be TRBD2 (6 bases). The CDR3 runs to 15 residues. V was shortened by 4 bases and J by 9 bases, with 23 bases between the two germline ends. CDR1 is SGDLS, CDR2 YYNGEE, per germline. The CDR3 region is CASSLVAASSTLQYF. The CDR3 bases are TGTGCCAGCAGCTTGGTAGCGGCCAGCTCCACCTTGCAGTACTTC.

With regard to this clonotype: This is likely a read error, given that the CDR3 carries no conserved phenylalanine or tryptophan at its end. No DNA is shown, since the ends of the CDR3 on it are uncertain; the CDR3 is the one TCRdb lists. The chain recombines TRBV7-3 with TRBJ2-3; TRBD1 was called by the table and not checked on the DNA. The CDR3 length equals 13 residues, ends included. Germline V CDR1 and CDR2: SGHTA, FQGTGA. This chain's CDR3 is CASSLQGKEQYFG.

This chain uses TRBV5-5 with TRBJ2-2, with D possibly TRBD2 on 5 matching bases. Trimming shortened V by 2 bases and J by 0 bases, and 5 bases separated the two germline ends. CDR3 size: 14 residues. CDR1 is SGHKS, CDR2 YYEKEE, per germline (reference sequence). This CDR3 reads CASSLLANTGELFF. CDR3 bases: TGTGCCAGCAGCTTACTAGCGAACACCGGGGAGCTGTTTTTT. The full variable domain, its missing parts supplied by reference TRBV5-5 and TRBJ2-2, is DAGVTQSPTHLIKTRGQQVTLRCSPISGHKSVSWYQQVLGQGPQFIFQYYEKEERGRGNFPDRFSARQFPNYSSELNVNALLLGDSALYLCASSLLANTGELFFGEGSRLTVL.

In its sample, this clonotype was seen a few times. This chain uses TRBV19 with TRBJ2-3; 8 bases line up with TRBD1. Per germline, CDR1 LNHDA and CDR2 SQIVND (reference sequence). CDR3 size: 15 residues. V trimming: 6 bases; J trimming: 2 bases; junction bases outside the gene matches: 7. The CDR3 DNA reads TGTGCCAGTAGAGTCCGGGACAGGCCCACAGATACGCAGTATTTT. It is translated as CASRVRDRPTDTQYF. Complete variable domain (other parts from reference TRBV19 and TRBJ2-3): DGGITQSPKYLFRKEGQNVTLSCEQNLNHDAMYWYRQDPGQGLRLIYYSQIVNDFQKGDIAEGYSVSREKKESFPLTVTSAQKNPTAFYLCASRVRDRPTDTQYFGPGTRLTVL.

There are a few counts of this clonotype. This chain joins TRBV11-2 and TRBJ2-3; 7 bases are a match to TRBD2. Germline V lookup: CDR1 SGHAT, CDR2 FQNNGV. The CDR3 is 13 amino acids. V shed 8 bases, J shed 6 bases, and the junction held 8 bases outside the gene matches. CDR3 sequence reads: CASGWGGGDTQYF. CDR3 nucleotides: TGTGCCAGCGGCTGGGGGGGAGGGGATACGCAGTATTTT. Using reference TRBV11-2 and TRBJ2-3 for the parts outside the CDR3, the full variable domain is EAGVAQSPRYKIIEKRQSVAFWCNPISGHATLYWYQQILGQGPKLLIQFQNNGVVDDSQLPKDRFSAERLKGVDSTLKIQPAKLEDSAVYLCASGWGGGDTQYFGPGTRLTVL.

The chain combines TRBV20-1 with TRBJ2-5, with 9 bases that match TRBD2. V was clipped by 1 base and J by 5 bases; unmatched bases: 5. The germline V gene has CDR1 DFQATT and CDR2 SNEGSKA (reference sequence). There are 14 residues in the CDR3. CDR3 bases: TGCAGTGCTAGAGGGCTAGCGGGGTGGGAGACCCAGTACTTC. Its translation: CSARGLAGWETQYF.

In its sample, this clonotype was seen once. One junction end does not reproduce the germline sequence, and a read error may be involved. The V gene is TRBV9, the J gene TRBJ2-3; D may be TRBD2 (6 bases). Germline-derived CDR1 and CDR2 are SGDLS and YYNGEE. This CDR3 region has 14 residues. The CDR3 is CASSVGGTGVNTDF. The CDR3 DNA reads as TGTGCCAGCAGCGTAGGGGGGACTGGGGTGAACACTGATTTT.

The chain couples TRBV7-9 to TRBJ1-6; a weak D match, TRBD1 (5 bases). V was trimmed by 5 bases and J by 15 bases, leaving 17 bases between them. The CDR3 has 13 residues. Germline V lookup: CDR1 SEHNR, CDR2 FQNEAQ (reference sequence). CDR3 sequence reads: CASSPDRPARLHF. DNA for the CDR3: TGTGCCAGCAGCCCCGACAGACCTGCCCGCCTCCACTTT. Full variable domain (outside the CDR3, taken from reference TRBV7-9 and TRBJ1-6): DTGVSQNPRHKITKRGQNVTFRCDPISEHNRLYWYRQTLGQGPEFLTYFQNEAQLEKSRLLSDRFSAERPKGSFSTLEIQRTEQGDSAMYLCASSPDRPARLHFGNGTRLTVT.

Notes on this clonotype: No conserved phenylalanine or tryptophan is present at the end of the CDR3, so a read error is the likely explanation. No DNA is shown, since the ends of the CDR3 on it are uncertain; the CDR3 is the one TCRdb lists. The V call is TRBV10-3, the J call TRBJ2-1. The CDR3 has 11 amino acids, counting both end residues. Germline CDR1 ENHRY, CDR2 SYGVKD. The CDR3 reads CAISGSYEQLI.

On this clonotype: One junction end disagrees with the germline gene, perhaps due to a read error. The chain combines TRBV7-9 with TRBJ2-3; TRBD2 is a possible D gene (6 bases). This CDR3 is built from 14 residues. Germline V lookup: CDR1 SEHNR, CDR2 FQNEAQ (reference sequence). CDR3 sequence reads: CASSFQGSRGRHEF. The CDR3 nucleotides are TGTGCCAGCAGCTTTCAGGGAAGCCGGGGGAGGCATGAGTTT.